These 25 T cell receptor beta chains were sequenced from one sample in a study of CD8+CD57+ T cells in acquired aplastic anemia. Patients chosen for sequencing had CD8+CD57+ cells that had expanded, as shown by flow cytometry. Profiling that covered TCR beta VDJ and CDR3 relied on genomic DNA as its template. Using its own MiXCR run on the reads, TCRdb lists one record per CDR3 protein. The data hold over 150,000 distinct CDR3 sequences, with 71% observed a single time. The sequenced material came from sorted CD4+, CD8+, or CD8+CD57+ T cells (not recorded which) from PBMCs. The source of these receptors is a human donor with aplastic anemia.

This clonotype was found once. As DNA, the CDR3 is TGTGCCAGCAGCCTACTAAGGGGTGAGACCTATGGCTACACCTTC. Its translation is CASSLLRGETYGYTF. The rearrangement joins TRBV7-2 to TRBJ1-2; TRBD1 might be the D (5 bases). Germline lookup yields CDR1 SGHTA and CDR2 FQGNSA. Trimming stripped 5 bases from V and 4 bases from J, with 17 bases between. The length of the CDR3 is 15 residues.

This clonotype has ten or more counts. This chain connects TRBV19 to TRBJ2-6; 11 bases line up with TRBD1. Germline CDR1 reads LNHDA; CDR2 reads SQIVND (reference sequence). CDR3 length: 16 residues. The V segment lost 10 bases and the J segment 0 bases; nucleotides outside the gene matches: 5. DNA of the CDR3: TGTGCCACATCCGGGACAGGGGGCTCTGGGGCCAACGTCCTGACTTTC. Translated: CATSGTGGSGANVLTF. Based on the CDR3 plus reference TRBV19 and TRBJ2-6, the full variable domain is DGGITQSPKYLFRKEGQNVTLSCEQNLNHDAMYWYRQDPGQGLRLIYYSQIVNDFQKGDIAEGYSVSREKKESFPLTVTSAQKNPTAFYLCATSGTGGSGANVLTFGAGSRLTVL.

This chain links TRBV29-1 with TRBJ1-2, with unresolved D. The CDR3 consists of 18 residues. The ends were cut back, 1 base at V and 4 bases at J, with 25 bases in the middle. Germline assignment: CDR1 SQVTM and CDR2 ANQGSEA. The CDR3 is CSVEARSVRAENAYGYTF. CDR3 coding DNA: TGCAGCGTTGAAGCCCGATCGGTGAGGGCAGAGAATGCCTATGGCTACACCTTC.

V and J are TRBV2 and TRBJ1-5, with 10 bases lining up with TRBD1. This CDR3 has 14 amino acids. The germline V gene has CDR1 SNHLY and CDR2 FYNNEI. J lost 6 bases, V lost 6 bases, and 5 bases had no gene match. CDR3 DNA sequence: TGTGCCAGCAGGGAGACAGGGGGCCGTCAGCCCCAGCATTTT. Protein: CASRETGGRQPQHF.

This sequence joins TRBV7-9 and TRBJ2-3, with a tentative D call TRBD1 (6 bases). The CDR3 runs to 15 residues. Trimming stripped 5 bases from V and 2 bases from J, with 14 bases between. Germline loops: CDR1 SEHNR, CDR2 FQNEAQ (reference sequence). The CDR3 is CASSQLTGYTDTQYF. CDR3 bases: TGTGCCAGCAGCCAACTGACAGGATACACAGATACGCAGTATTTT.

In this sample, this clonotype turned up a few times. The genes are TRBV5-5 and TRBJ1-1, with D possibly TRBD1 on 5 matching bases. This CDR3 has 16 amino acids. Germline V CDR1 and CDR2: SGHKS, YYEKEE (reference sequence). V lost 1 base and J lost 0, with 13 bases in between. This chain's CDR3 is CASSLRQGEMNTEAFF. CDR3 in DNA: TGTGCCAGCAGCTTGAGGCAGGGCGAGATGAACACTGAAGCTTTCTTT.

This chain uses TRBV5-1 with TRBJ2-5; either TRBD1 or TRBD2 may fit D (6 bases each). The CDR3 runs 15 residues. V lost 4 bases, J lost 2 bases, and 15 bases lay in between. Germline lookup yields CDR1 SGHRS and CDR2 YFSETQ. CDR3 sequence: CASSAGGGLQETQYF. As DNA, the CDR3 is TGCGCCAGCAGCGCGGGTGGGGGGCTTCAAGAGACCCAGTACTTC.

The chain carries TRBV5-1 and TRBJ2-7; 8 bases align to TRBD2. V gave up 3 bases and J gave up 3 bases; unmatched junction bases: 8. Germline CDR1 is SGHRS and CDR2 is YFSETQ. CDR3 size: 15 residues. As DNA, the CDR3 is TGCGCCAGCAGCTGGGCAGCGGGAGCGCTCTACGAGCAGTACTTC. This translates into CASSWAAGALYEQYF. The variable domain in full, completed from reference TRBV5-1 and TRBJ2-7, reads KAGVTQTPRYLIKTRGQQVTLSCSPISGHRSVSWYQQTPGQGLQFLFEYFSETQRNKGNFPGRFSGRQFSNSRSEMNVSTLELGDSALYLCASSWAAGALYEQYFGPGTRLTVT.

This chain connects TRBV20-1 to TRBJ1-3; D perhaps matches TRBD1 (5 bases). Germline assignment: CDR1 DFQATT and CDR2 SNEGSKA (reference sequence). This CDR3 spans 15 amino acids. Trimming shortened V by 5 bases and J by 3 bases, and 17 bases separated the two germline ends. The CDR3 protein is CSAHSPGGGGNTIYF. DNA for the CDR3: TGCAGTGCTCATAGCCCGGGGGGTGGTGGAAACACCATATATTTT.

V and J are TRBV25-1 and TRBJ2-5; D is possibly TRBD2 (6 bases). V was clipped by 3 bases and J by 1 base, with 12 bases between them. The CDR3 consists of 15 residues. Germline V gives CDR1 MGHDK, CDR2 SYGVNS. The CDR3 nucleotides are TGTGCCAGCAGTGATGGGGGACTTAGCCAAGAGACCCAGTACTTC. This codes for CASSDGGLSQETQYF.

The chain couples TRBV20-1 to TRBJ1-4, with 8 bases fitting TRBD1. This CDR3 contains 13 residues. Germline V gives CDR1 DFQATT, CDR2 SNEGSKA (reference sequence). V shed 5 bases, J shed 4 bases, and the junction held 3 bases outside the gene matches. The CDR3 is CSAGQGINEKLFF. CDR3 DNA sequence: TGCAGTGCTGGACAGGGAATTAATGAAAAACTGTTTTTT.

This clonotype was counted between two and nine times. The chain combines TRBV7-9 with TRBJ1-2, with D unclear. The V and J ends lost 3 bases and 6 bases respectively, with 11 bases between them. The CDR3 spans 13 residues. CDR1 is SEHNR, CDR2 FQNEAQ, per germline (reference sequence). CDR3: CASSFPNSDGYTF. In DNA form, the CDR3 reads TGTGCCAGCAGCTTCCCGAATTCGGATGGCTACACCTTC.

A few counts support this clonotype. This chain connects TRBV15 to TRBJ1-1; D gene unclear. Germline V gene sequence: CDR1 LNHNV, CDR2 YYDKDF (reference sequence). The ends were cut back, 1 base at V and 0 bases at J, with 12 bases in the middle. This CDR3 spans 16 amino acids. The CDR3 coding sequence is TGTGCCACCAGCAGAGGAAGTGGCCCTCTGAACACTGAAGCTTTCTTT. Translating it yields CATSRGSGPLNTEAFF.

The chain joins TRBV20-1 to TRBJ1-4; D not resolved. Per germline, CDR1 DFQATT and CDR2 SNEGSKA (reference sequence). The germline V and J ends were trimmed by 3 bases and 3 bases, with 8 bases remaining between them. CDR3 size: 13 residues. As DNA, the CDR3 is TGCAGTGCTAGCCTCGGGCCTAATGAAAAACTGTTTTTT. Amino acids: CSASLGPNEKLFF.

V and J are TRBV28 and TRBJ1-6, with D maybe TRBD1 (6 bases). Per germline, CDR1 MDHEN and CDR2 SYDVKM. CDR3 length: 15 amino acids. Trimming removed 1 base from V and 9 bases from J, with 13 bases in between. The CDR3 spells CASSLSVGGGSPLHF. CDR3 nucleotides: TGTGCCAGCAGTTTATCAGTTGGGGGCGGTTCACCCCTCCACTTT.

This clonotype occurred a few times. The rearrangement uses TRBV20-1 and TRBJ2-5; D remains ambiguous. From germline, CDR1 is DFQATT and CDR2 SNEGSKA (reference sequence). CDR3 length: 12 residues. With 6 bases removed from V and 1 base from J, the gap between germline ends came to 9 bases. The CDR3 region is CSARNAQETQYF. The DNA for the CDR3 is TGCAGTGCAAGAAATGCCCAAGAGACCCAGTACTTC.

V usage is TRBV5-1 and J usage is TRBJ2-7; D may be TRBD1 (5 bases). The germline V gene has CDR1 SGHRS and CDR2 YFSETQ. The CDR3 runs 15 residues. Trimming removed 2 bases at V and 4 bases at J, with 16 bases between. This CDR3 is CASSFTGPPAYEQYF. CDR3 sequence (DNA): TGCGCCAGCAGCTTCACAGGCCCTCCAGCATACGAGCAGTACTTC.

The chain employs TRBV7-2 and TRBJ2-2, with a possible D match to TRBD1 (6 bases). The CDR3 runs to 14 residues. The ends were cut back, 5 bases at V and 7 bases at J, with 14 bases in the middle. CDR1 and CDR2 from the germline V gene are SGHTA and FQGNSA. The CDR3 coding sequence is TGTGCCAGCAGCATATCACAGGGTTTCGGGGAGCTGTTTTTT. It yields the protein CASSISQGFGELFF.

At least ten counts were recorded for this clonotype. The rearrangement uses TRBV7-2 and TRBJ2-5; D is uncertain. The germline V gene has CDR1 SGHTA and CDR2 FQGNSA. The CDR3 has 14 amino acids. V lost 1 base to trimming and J lost 0 bases, with 6 bases between them. The CDR3 is CASSLDWYQETQYF. In DNA form, the CDR3 reads TGTGCCAGCAGCTTAGATTGGTACCAAGAGACCCAGTACTTC.

This chain joins TRBV9 and TRBJ2-5, with 9 bases fitting TRBD2. With 1 base clipped from V and 5 bases from J, the junction kept 6 bases outside the gene matches. CDR1 is SGDLS, CDR2 YYNGEE, per germline. The CDR3 is 15 residues long. CDR3 loop: CASSVRSGGSETQYF. The CDR3 nucleotides read TGTGCCAGCAGCGTAAGAAGCGGGGGGAGTGAGACCCAGTACTTC.

CDR3 sequence (DNA): TGTGCCACCAGTGATCCGGACAGGGATCAGACCCAGTACTTC. It is translated as CATSDPDRDQTQYF. This chain uses TRBV24-1 with TRBJ2-5; 8 bases match TRBD1. The V gene's germline CDR1 is KGHDR and CDR2 SFDVKD. V lost 3 bases and J lost 6; bases outside the gene matches: 5. The CDR3 is made up of 14 amino acids.

This rearrangement joins TRBV24-1 to TRBJ1-2; D is unresolved. V lost 5 bases, J lost 1 base, and 7 bases lay in between. Germline-derived CDR1 and CDR2 are KGHDR and SFDVKD. The CDR3 runs to 13 residues. CDR3 region: CATSAGDNYGYTF. The CDR3, as DNA: TGTGCCACCAGTGCCGGAGATAACTATGGCTACACCTTC.

V and J are TRBV2 and TRBJ2-7, with D tentatively TRBD1 or TRBD2 (5 bases each). Trimming left V 5 bases short and J 2 bases short, with 13 bases between. The CDR3 is 14 amino acids. The germline CDR1 and CDR2 sequences are SNHLY and FYNNEI. The CDR3 loop reads CASSKEDTPYEQYF. In nucleotides, the CDR3 is TGTGCCAGCAGTAAGGAGGACACGCCCTACGAGCAGTACTTC.

The table lists this clonotype with a count of one. The CDR3 loop reads CSVEGAVGGSTPQETQYF. DNA of the CDR3: TGCAGCGTTGAAGGCGCAGTGGGGGGTTCAACGCCCCAAGAGACCCAGTACTTC. The J gene is TRBJ2-5, the V gene TRBV29-1, with D possibly TRBD2 on 6 matching bases. Germline V gives CDR1 SQVTM, CDR2 ANQGSEA. The CDR3 loop spans 18 amino acids. Trimming pared 1 base from V and 1 base from J, leaving 22 bases between.

This clonotype showed up many times. The DNA for the CDR3 is TGTGCCAGCAGTGAGGAAGTAGGACAGGCAGAGACCCAGTACTTC. Translating gives CASSEEVGQAETQYF. The rearrangement links TRBV6-1 to TRBJ2-5; the match to TRBD1 covers 7 bases. V trimming: 3 bases; J trimming: 4 bases; junction bases outside the gene matches: 8. CDR1 is MNHNS and CDR2 is SASEGT in the germline V gene. The CDR3 has 15 residues.